A single sample gave rise to the 8 T cell receptor beta chains below, sequenced in a study of blood T cells in healthy people across ages. For the second PCR, which ran for roughly 7 to 11 cycles, a sample-barcoded 5' primer and a J-beta primer mix were used. TCRdb re-analysed the 5' RACE reads in MiXCR, keeping a single row per CDR3 protein. The sample holds more than 550,000 distinct CDR3 sequences, approximately 21% seen once. Sequencing input: blood. The receptors were gathered from a man in his sixties or seventies in good health.

This rearrangement joins TRBV4-3 to TRBJ2-1; the match to TRBD1 covers 8 bases. Germline CDR1 is LGHNA and CDR2 is YSLEER. V shed 0 bases and J 9 bases; nucleotides not matched to a gene: 7. This CDR3 is 15 amino acids long. The CDR3 protein is CASSQESGGRLEQFF. The CDR3, as DNA: TGCGCCAGCAGCCAAGAGTCAGGGGGCAGACTTGAGCAGTTCTTC.

The chain couples TRBV3-1 to TRBJ2-7; 8 nucleotides line up with TRBD2. The J call is uncertain, as TRBJ2-1 better fits the DNA end. The germline CDR1 and CDR2 sequences are LGHDT and YNNKEL (reference sequence). The CDR3 runs to 15 residues. CDR3 loop: CASSQSVGLADEQFF. The CDR3 nucleotides read TGTGCCAGCAGCCAGAGTGTCGGACTAGCAGATGAGCAGTTCTTC.

V gene TRBV12-3 or TRBV12-4 combines with J gene TRBJ2-7, with D possibly TRBD2 on 5 matching bases. The DNA end lines up better with TRBJ2-1; the J call may be wrong. The CDR3 is 13 residues long. CDR3 in DNA: TGTGCCAGCAGTATACTACTAGTCGGGGAGCAGTTCTTC. It specifies CASSILLVGEQFF.

DNA of the CDR3: TGTGCCAGCAGTGAAGTCCCGGGACGAAGGAACTACGAGCAGTACTTC. Translating gives CASSEVPGRRNYEQYF. The rearrangement joins TRBV6-1 to TRBJ2-7, with D perhaps being TRBD1 or TRBD2 (5 bases each). V shed 1 base and J shed 3 bases, with 16 bases lying between them. Germline lookup yields CDR1 MNHNS and CDR2 SASEGT. This CDR3 is built from 16 residues.

The rearrangement uses TRBV28 and TRBJ1-1; TRBD1 agrees at 7 bases. From germline, CDR1 is MDHEN and CDR2 SYDVKM. The CDR3 sequence is 17 residues long. V shed 4 bases and J 0 bases; nucleotides not matched to a gene: 11. CDR3 protein: CASSSLDREIMNTEAFF. For the CDR3, the DNA is TGTGCCAGCAGTTCTCTCGACAGGGAGATCATGAACACTGAAGCTTTCTTT.

This clonotype has more than one count but fewer than ten. The chain uses TRBV18 and TRBJ2-5; D remains unclear. V lost 4 bases, J lost 0 bases, and 12 bases lay in between. Per germline, CDR1 KGHSH and CDR2 LQKENI. The CDR3 totals 15 residues. This CDR3 is CASSLHVANQETQYF. The DNA for the CDR3 is TGTGCCAGCTCACTTCATGTGGCAAACCAAGAGACCCAGTACTTC.

This rearrangement joins TRBV6-5 to TRBJ1-2; D not certain. The CDR3 is 12 amino acids. The V end lost 0 bases, the J end lost 6 bases, and 5 bases lay between the germline ends. The germline V gene has CDR1 MNHEY and CDR2 SVGAGI. The CDR3 bases are TGTGCCAGCAGTTACTCTAGGGATGGCTACACCTTC. Translated, it gives CASSYSRDGYTF.

In this sample, this clonotype turned up a few times. This chain uses TRBV2 with TRBJ2-7; D possibly uses TRBD1 or TRBD2 (5 bases each). Trimming pared 8 bases from V and 2 bases from J, leaving 16 bases between. There are 14 residues in the CDR3. The germline gives CDR1 SNHLY, CDR2 FYNNEI. CDR3 region: CASEGPTRPYEQYF. The DNA for the CDR3 is TGTGCCAGCGAGGGGCCGACCAGACCCTACGAGCAGTACTTC. Full variable domain (missing parts from reference TRBV2 and TRBJ2-7): EPEVTQTPSHQVTQMGQEVILRCVPISNHLYFYWYRQILGQKVEFLVSFYNNEISEKSEIFDDQFSVERPDGSNFTLKIRSTKLEDSAMYFCASEGPTRPYEQYFGPGTRLTVT.